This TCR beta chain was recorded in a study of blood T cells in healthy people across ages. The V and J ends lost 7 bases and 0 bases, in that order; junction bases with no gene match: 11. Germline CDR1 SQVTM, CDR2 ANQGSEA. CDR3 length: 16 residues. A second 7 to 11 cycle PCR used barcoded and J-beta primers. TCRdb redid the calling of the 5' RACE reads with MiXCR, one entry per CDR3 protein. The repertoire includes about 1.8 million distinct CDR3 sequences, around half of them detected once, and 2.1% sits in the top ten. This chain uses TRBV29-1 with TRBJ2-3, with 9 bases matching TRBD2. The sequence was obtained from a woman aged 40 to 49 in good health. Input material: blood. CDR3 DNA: TGCAGCGCTTGGGGGATAGCGGGGGTTAGCACAGATACGCAGTATTTT. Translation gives CSAWGIAGVSTDTQYF.